These 30 T cell receptor beta chains were sequenced from one sample in a study of beta chain features in type 1 diabetes (dated by TCRdb to 2017 to 2018). Libraries were built with the immunoSEQ multiplex PCR assay. All of the isolated RNA was reverse transcribed with the High Capacity cDNA Reverse Transcription Kit, so expressed TCRB transcripts were sequenced. The clones in this table, taken by TCRdb from immuneACCESS, are in-frame only. Not every clone is retained; where verified, under half of the shortfall comes from an unresolved V gene, and the cause of the rest is unknown. The sample table contains about 320,000 clones; only one count was recorded for less than 15% of them. The top ten clonotypes cover 6.7% of the sample. The specimen was central memory CD4+ T cells from blood. Receptors originate from a man aged 30 to 39 in good health.

The chain uses TRBV9 and TRBJ2-1; no clear D. The CDR3 has 16 amino acids. The germline V gene encodes CDR1 SGDLS and CDR2 YYNGEE. The V end was cut by 0 bases, the J end by 0 bases, with 10 bases between. The CDR3 protein is CASSVVGNPSYNEQFF. Written as DNA, the CDR3 is TGTGCCAGCAGCGTAGTGGGTAACCCCTCCTACAATGAGCAGTTCTTC.

V usage is TRBV30 and J usage is TRBJ2-5; 9 bases fit TRBD1. V gave up 3 bases and J gave up 4 bases; unmatched junction bases: 6. The CDR3 totals 14 residues. Germline values: CDR1 GTSNPN, CDR2 SVGIG (reference sequence). Here the CDR3 reads CAWSQGQGRETQYF. The CDR3 region has the DNA TGTGCCTGGAGCCAGGGACAGGGTAGAGAGACCCAGTACTTC.

In regard to this clone: This may stem from a read error, because a much larger clone lies one nucleotide away. The J gene is TRBJ2-5, the V gene TRBV2; D call uncertain. This CDR3 comprises 12 residues. CDR1 is SNHLY, CDR2 FYNNEI, per germline. The CDR3 loop is CASSENQATKYF. The CDR3 DNA is TGTGCCAGCAGTGAGAATCAGGCGACCAAGTACTTC.

V and J are TRBV5-1 and TRBJ2-3; TRBD1 matches 7 bases. The trim removed 3 bases at V and 5 bases at J, leaving 6 bases unmatched. Germline CDR1 is SGHRS and CDR2 is YFSETQ. The length of the CDR3 is 14 residues. In DNA form, the CDR3 reads TGCGCCAGCAGCTCAGGGCAGGGGGAAGATACGCAGTATTTT. Its translation is CASSSGQGEDTQYF.

In its sample, this clone was seen a few times. This sequence joins TRBV7-9 and TRBJ2-6, with D hard to call. V lost 5 bases and J 0 bases, leaving 5 bases between the germline ends. Germline-derived CDR1 and CDR2 are SEHNR and FQNEAQ (reference sequence). This CDR3 has 14 residues. Here the CDR3 DNA reads TGTGCCAGCAGCCATAGCTCTGGGGCCAACGTCCTGACTTTC. Amino acids: CASSHSSGANVLTF. Filled out from reference TRBV7-9 and TRBJ2-6, the complete variable domain reads DTGVSQNPRHKITKRGQNVTFRCDPISEHNRLYWYRQTLGQGPEFLTYFQNEAQLEKSRLLSDRFSAERPKGSFSTLEIQRTEQGDSAMYLCASSHSSGANVLTFGAGSRLTVL.

In this sample, this clone turned up a few times. The V call is TRBV18, the J call TRBJ1-1, with no clear D. The V end was cut by 5 bases, the J end by 6 bases, with 13 bases between. The CDR3 contains 13 residues. Germline V gene lookup returns CDR1 KGHSH and CDR2 LQKENI. Here the CDR3 reads CASSGRIEAEAFF. In DNA form, the CDR3 reads TGTGCCAGCTCAGGAAGAATTGAAGCTGAAGCTTTCTTT. Based on the CDR3 plus reference TRBV18 and TRBJ1-1, the full variable domain is NAGVMQNPRHLVRRRGQEARLRCSPMKGHSHVYWYRQLPEEGLKFMVYLQKENIIDESGMPKERFSAEFPKEGPSILRIQQVVRGDSAAYFCASSGRIEAEAFFGQGTRLTVV.

V is TRBV5-4 and J is TRBJ2-3, with TRBD2 matching over 7 bases. CDR3 size: 15 residues. Germline V CDR1 and CDR2: SGHNT, YYREEE (reference sequence). Germline trimming cut 5 bases from V and 5 bases from J; bases unmatched to any gene: 11. CDR3 amino acids: CASSRDYTSKDTQYF. In nucleotides, the CDR3 is TGTGCCAGCAGTCGGGACTATACGAGTAAAGATACGCAGTATTTT.

As for this clone: Within the sample, other DNA sequences also encode this same CDR3. The chain links TRBV30 to TRBJ1-3; D is unresolved. The CDR3 runs 12 residues. The V end was cut by 2 bases, the J end by 4 bases, with 6 bases between. CDR1 is GTSNPN and CDR2 is SVGIG in the germline V gene (reference sequence). The CDR3 sequence: CAWSQSGNTIYF. DNA of the CDR3: TGTGCCTGGAGTCAATCCGGAAACACCATATATTTT. The entire variable domain, with the rest obtained from reference TRBV30 and TRBJ1-3, is as follows: SQTIHQWPATLVQPVGSPLSLECTVEGTSNPNLYWYRQAAGRGLQLLFYSVGIGQISSEVPQNLSASRPQDRQFILSSKKLLLSDSGFYLCAWSQSGNTIYFGEGSWLTVV.

The J gene is TRBJ1-6, the V gene TRBV30; D not certain. CDR1 and CDR2 (germline): GTSNPN, SVGIG (reference sequence). V was pared by 0 bases and J by 10 bases, with 16 bases between. The CDR3 length is 15 residues. CDR3 sequence reads: CAWSVHRAPWSPLHF. The DNA of the CDR3 is TGTGCCTGGAGTGTACATCGCGCCCCGTGGTCACCCCTCCACTTT. Combining the CDR3 with reference TRBV30 and TRBJ1-6 gives the whole variable domain SQTIHQWPATLVQPVGSPLSLECTVEGTSNPNLYWYRQAAGRGLQLLFYSVGIGQISSEVPQNLSASRPQDRQFILSSKKLLLSDSGFYLCAWSVHRAPWSPLHFGNGTRLTVT.

This chain uses TRBV19 with TRBJ2-1; no definite D call. Trimming removed 5 bases from V and 5 bases from J, with 13 bases in between. CDR3 length: 14 amino acids. Germline values: CDR1 LNHDA, CDR2 SQIVND (reference sequence). CDR3 in amino acids: CASSPNGRHNEQFF. CDR3 coding DNA: TGTGCCAGTAGTCCGAACGGACGGCACAATGAGCAGTTCTTC.

This clone was seen ten or more times. The rearrangement uses TRBV28 and TRBJ1-1; unclear D gene. Germline V gene lookup returns CDR1 MDHEN and CDR2 SYDVKM. V was shortened by 1 base and J by 7 bases, with 13 bases between the two germline ends. The CDR3 totals 14 residues. DNA of the CDR3: TGTGCCAGCAGTTTATTGGTGTTAGAGGGTGAAGCTTTCTTT. Translation gives CASSLLVLEGEAFF.

This clone has just a few counts. V gene TRBV5-1 combines with J gene TRBJ1-2; a weak D match, TRBD1 (5 bases). Germline V gene sequence: CDR1 SGHRS, CDR2 YFSETQ. The V and J ends lost 6 bases and 7 bases respectively, with 19 bases between them. The CDR3 runs to 14 residues. This CDR3 is CASNLDGLGGGYTF. The CDR3 nucleotides are TGCGCCAGCAACCTGGACGGACTCGGGGGTGGCTACACCTTC.

The chain links TRBV9 to TRBJ2-2; tentatively, D is TRBD2 (6 bases). Between the trimmed V and J ends, which lost 0 bases and 4 bases, there was a span of 13 bases. Germline V gene lookup returns CDR1 SGDLS and CDR2 YYNGEE. The length of the CDR3 is 16 residues. The CDR3 here is CASSVDGGGSTGELFF. The CDR3 nucleotides are TGTGCCAGCAGCGTAGATGGGGGAGGAAGCACCGGGGAGCTGTTTTTT.

This clone was seen a single time. The J gene is TRBJ1-6, the V gene TRBV18; TRBD1 might be the D (5 bases). Per germline, CDR1 KGHSH and CDR2 LQKENI. Trimming took 2 bases from V and 8 from J, leaving 10 bases between them. The CDR3 loop spans 14 amino acids. The CDR3 nucleotides read TGTGCCAGCTCACCAGATGGGGCAGATTCACCCCTCCACTTT. This translates into CASSPDGADSPLHF.

The rearrangement links TRBV9 to TRBJ2-3; D remains unclear. The CDR3 has 15 residues. V lost 0 bases and J lost 4, with 12 bases in between. CDR1 is SGDLS, CDR2 YYNGEE, per germline. The CDR3 loop reads CASSVESVGPDTQYF. DNA of the CDR3: TGTGCCAGCAGCGTAGAGAGTGTCGGGCCAGATACGCAGTATTTT.

This clone came up a few times. V is TRBV11-3 and J is TRBJ2-5, with a tentative D call TRBD2 (6 bases). The CDR3 spans 13 residues. V was pared by 5 bases and J by 13 bases, with 20 bases between. The germline V gene has CDR1 SGHNT and CDR2 YENEEA. The DNA for the CDR3 is TGTGCCAGCAGCCCCACCCGGAGGGACCCGTCGTACTTC. It codes for CASSPTRRDPSYF.

This clone was seen a few times. The V call is TRBV6-5, the J call TRBJ1-1; D not certain. Trimming removed 4 bases from V and 3 bases from J, with 9 bases in between. This CDR3 comprises 13 residues. Germline-derived CDR1 and CDR2 are MNHEY and SVGAGI. The CDR3 sequence is CASSSRGDTEAFF. The CDR3, as DNA: TGTGCCAGCAGTTCCCGGGGAGACACTGAAGCTTTCTTT.

This chain links TRBV7-9 with TRBJ1-2; tentatively, D is TRBD1 (6 bases). CDR3 length equals 12 residues. Germline CDR1 SEHNR, CDR2 FQNEAQ (reference sequence). The V end was cut by 5 bases, the J end by 6 bases, with 10 bases between. In DNA, the CDR3 is TGTGCCAGCAGCCGAGGGGGTCATGGCTACACCTTC. Translation: CASSRGGHGYTF.

This sequence joins TRBV5-1 and TRBJ2-3; TRBD1 matches at 8 bases. CDR1 and CDR2 from the germline V gene are SGHRS and YFSETQ. With 2 bases clipped from V and 0 bases from J, the junction kept 5 bases outside the gene matches. This CDR3 is 16 amino acids long. The CDR3 loop reads CASSFHGQGSTDTQYF. CDR3 in DNA: TGCGCCAGCAGCTTCCACGGACAGGGAAGCACAGATACGCAGTATTTT.

This clone was observed a handful of times. The chain uses TRBV2 and TRBJ2-3; 8 bases agree with TRBD1. Per germline, CDR1 SNHLY and CDR2 FYNNEI. There are 16 residues in the CDR3. J lost 4 bases, V lost 6 bases, and 12 bases had no gene match. The CDR3 loop reads CASRSRAGGGADTQYF. The CDR3 DNA reads as TGTGCCAGCAGAAGTAGGGCAGGGGGCGGTGCAGATACGCAGTATTTT.

In its sample, this clone was seen a few times. Distinct nucleotide sequences in the sample also encode this CDR3. This rearrangement joins TRBV11-2 to TRBJ2-7, with a weak D call TRBD2 (7 bases). V was shortened by 8 bases and J by 2 bases, with 13 bases between the two germline ends. Germline V CDR1 and CDR2: SGHAT, FQNNGV. This CDR3 contains 13 residues. CDR3 protein: CASRGGVAYEQYF. The CDR3 DNA follows: TGTGCCAGCCGAGGGGGGGTAGCCTACGAGCAGTACTTC.

The table lists this clone with a few counts. The chain links TRBV9 to TRBJ2-5; D remains ambiguous. CDR1 and CDR2 from the germline V gene are SGDLS and YYNGEE. V gave up 4 bases and J gave up 2 bases, with 9 bases separating them. The CDR3 is 13 residues long. CDR3 region: CASSSTLQETQYF. The CDR3 DNA sequence: TGTGCCAGCAGCTCAACTCTACAAGAGACCCAGTACTTC. Full variable domain (rest looked up from reference TRBV9 and TRBJ2-5): DSGVTQTPKHLITATGQRVTLRCSPRSGDLSVYWYQQSLDQGLQFLIQYYNGEERAKGNILERFSAQQFPDLHSELNLSSLELGDSALYFCASSSTLQETQYFGPGTRLLVL.

This clone was detected only a few times. This chain connects TRBV5-1 to TRBJ1-1; TRBD1 aligns across 8 bases. Losses at the gene ends were 4 bases for V and 1 base for J; bases not matched to a gene: 12. The CDR3 runs to 17 residues. Germline V gene lookup returns CDR1 SGHRS and CDR2 YFSETQ. The CDR3, as DNA: TGCGCCAGCAGCCCGGAAGGACAGGGCATTTGGAACACTGAAGCTTTCTTT. Translated: CASSPEGQGIWNTEAFF.

In its sample, this clone was seen a few times. As DNA, the CDR3 is TGTGCCAGCAGGCGGGGGTTACAAGAGACCCAGTACTTC. Translating gives CASRRGLQETQYF. This sequence joins TRBV27 and TRBJ2-5; 7 nucleotides line up with TRBD2. The CDR3 sequence is 13 residues long. The ends lost 6 bases at V and 2 bases at J; junction bases unmatched: 3. Per germline, CDR1 MNHEY and CDR2 SMNVEV (reference sequence).

This clone was picked up many times. This chain uses TRBV7-9 with TRBJ2-7; D might be TRBD1 or TRBD2, each matching 5 bases. The CDR3 runs 16 residues. Germline CDR1 SEHNR, CDR2 FQNEAQ (reference sequence). Trimming pared 5 bases from V and 9 bases from J, leaving 26 bases between. The CDR3 loop is CASSPVVGRGGSGQYF. The CDR3 nucleotides are TGTGCCAGCAGCCCCGTCGTAGGACGGGGCGGGTCAGGGCAGTACTTC. Full variable domain (outside the CDR3, taken from reference TRBV7-9 and TRBJ2-7): DTGVSQNPRHKITKRGQNVTFRCDPISEHNRLYWYRQTLGQGPEFLTYFQNEAQLEKSRLLSDRFSAERPKGSFSTLEIQRTEQGDSAMYLCASSPVVGRGGSGQYFGPGTRLTVT.

This clone occurred a few times. V gene TRBV7-8 combines with J gene TRBJ1-2; TRBD1 is a possible D gene (5 bases). Germline V gene data show CDR1 as SGHVS and CDR2 as FQNEAQ. The CDR3 is 16 amino acids. V was pared by 7 bases and J by 2 bases, with 20 bases between. The CDR3 region is CASTSGVGWDNYGYTF. CDR3 sequence (DNA): TGTGCCAGCACCTCGGGGGTAGGGTGGGACAACTATGGCTACACCTTC.

Concerning this clone: Other DNA sequences of this sample code for an identical CDR3. The rearrangement uses TRBV20-1 and TRBJ2-7, with a tentative D call TRBD1 (6 bases). This CDR3 is 11 amino acids long. CDR1 and CDR2 from the germline V gene are DFQATT and SNEGSKA (reference sequence). Trimming removed 6 bases at V and 5 bases at J, with 11 bases between. DNA for the CDR3: TGCAGTGCAGCCCAGGGGAACGAGCAGTACTTC. It is translated as CSAAQGNEQYF.

This rearrangement joins TRBV11-2 to TRBJ2-7, with a possible D match to TRBD2 (6 bases). Germline CDR1 and CDR2: SGHAT and FQNNGV. The CDR3 is 15 residues long. V was clipped by 1 base and J by 4 bases, with 14 bases between them. CDR3 loop: CASSLALVGRYEQYF. In DNA form, the CDR3 reads TGTGCCAGCAGCTTAGCGCTGGTCGGGAGATACGAGCAGTACTTC. The variable domain in full, completed from reference TRBV11-2 and TRBJ2-7, reads EAGVAQSPRYKIIEKRQSVAFWCNPISGHATLYWYQQILGQGPKLLIQFQNNGVVDDSQLPKDRFSAERLKGVDSTLKIQPAKLEDSAVYLCASSLALVGRYEQYFGPGTRLTVT.

This clone has more than one count but fewer than ten. V gene TRBV2 combines with J gene TRBJ2-3; 9 nucleotides align to TRBD2. The CDR3 is made up of 16 amino acids. With 1 base clipped from V and 3 bases from J, the junction kept 5 bases outside the gene matches. Germline V gene data show CDR1 as SNHLY and CDR2 as FYNNEI. The CDR3 protein is CASSEGRGRGTDTQYF. The CDR3 nucleotides are TGTGCCAGCAGTGAAGGCCGCGGGAGGGGGACAGATACGCAGTATTTT.

The V and J genes are TRBV6-5 and TRBJ1-1; D may be TRBD1 (5 bases). Germline V gene lookup returns CDR1 MNHEY and CDR2 SVGAGI. The length of the CDR3 is 15 residues. V lost 2 bases and J 5 bases, leaving 15 bases between the germline ends. CDR3 residues: CASSYPAGGRTEAFF. The CDR3 DNA reads TGTGCCAGCAGTTACCCCGCGGGGGGGAGGACTGAAGCTTTCTTT.